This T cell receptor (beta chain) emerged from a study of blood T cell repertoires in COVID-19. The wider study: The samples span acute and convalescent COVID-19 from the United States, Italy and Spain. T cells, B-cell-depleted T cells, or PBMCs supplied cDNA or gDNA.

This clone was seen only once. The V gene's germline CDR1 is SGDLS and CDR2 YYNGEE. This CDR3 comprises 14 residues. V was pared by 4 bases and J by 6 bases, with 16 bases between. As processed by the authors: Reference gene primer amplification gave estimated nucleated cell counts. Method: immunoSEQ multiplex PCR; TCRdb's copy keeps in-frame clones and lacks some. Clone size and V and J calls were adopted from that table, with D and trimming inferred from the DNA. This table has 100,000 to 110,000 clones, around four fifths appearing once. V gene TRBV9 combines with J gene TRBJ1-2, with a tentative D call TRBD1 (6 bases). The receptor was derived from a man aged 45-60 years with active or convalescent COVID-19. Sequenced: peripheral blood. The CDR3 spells CASSPPSGVDGYTF. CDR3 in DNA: TGTGCCAGCAGCCCCCCGTCAGGGGTCGATGGCTACACCTTC.